Listed here is a single TCR beta chain. This clone's antigen is unknown. The sample holds no much larger clone one base away, and base qualities are not on file. Using the immunoSEQ TRB Survey service, rearranged CDR3 beta regions were amplified from genomic DNA with multiplex V and J primers. Survey-level sequencing depth of up to 500,000 reads per sample was used to keep depth equal across samples. The libraries were purified, combined into pools and sequenced with Illumina technology. As for the authors' bioinformatics: Productive clonality, sample overlap, pairwise scatters, CDR3 beta length, V/D/J gene usage and productiveness were assessed with immunoSEQ online tools. Calculated diversity was defined as the number of unique rearrangements divided by total templates, multiplied by 100, and Shannon and Simpson indices were computed as well. For principal component analysis, Z-score normalized data were analyzed with the R prcomp function and the ggbiplot package. Morisita's index was used to quantify blood-rectal clonal overlap within each subject. What TCRdb holds here is the immuneACCESS table cut down to in-frame rearrangements. Part of the clones is not present; checked against another copy, under half of the missing clones reflect an unresolved V gene, and the others are unexplained. The V and J calls and clone size were taken over from that table, and D and trimming were inferred from the DNA. Recorded for this sample are some 11,000 clones; roughly 82% of them occurred a single time. Of the sample, about 3.7% falls within the top ten clones.

The entry originates in a study of pediatric ulcerative colitis (dated by TCRdb to between 2018 and 2021). A note on the overall study: Nine or ten newly diagnosed, treatment-naive pediatric ulcerative colitis patients and a few non-IBD control children each provided paired blood and rectal samples.

During colonoscopy, one to two pinch biopsies were obtained from the rectum for research purposes. The control children had a colonoscopy because IBD was suspected, but their endoscopy was normal both macroscopically and histologically, and none were diagnosed with IBD within the following year. Before DNA was isolated, the rectal biopsies underwent proteinase K digestion. The Wizard kit (Promega) was used to extract genomic DNA from the blood and intestinal samples. Results and caveats for the whole study, not just this receptor: Features of the rectal repertoire distinguished controls, mild-moderate colitis patients and acute severe colitis patients, and in acute severe colitis rectal diversity was lower because of clonal expansions. Compared with controls, ulcerative colitis patients showed significantly higher autologous blood-rectal clonal overlap, a finding that suggests increased T cell trafficking to inflamed tissue. A couple of rectal CDR3 clonotypes were found in every ulcerative colitis patient but in no control. Blood-derived T cells may have been included in rectal pinch biopsies, especially in patients with overt colitis. Only a handful of individuals were included in the healthy control group, which was small. Because repertoires came from total lymphocyte DNA, patterns in rare subsets such as regulatory T cells may not be reflected. For technical reasons, the blood samples of a couple of patients yielded substantially fewer templates, so those samples were excluded from the blood-rectal overlap analysis.

What was sequenced was gut tissue. This TCR was sampled from a girl aged 10 to 17 who was a control in a study of pediatric ulcerative colitis.

The CDR3 region reads CASSSRTAATNEKLFF. Read as DNA, the sequence is TGTGCCAGCAGCTCCCGGACGGCTGCAACTAATGAAAAACTGTTTTTT. The V and J segments used are TRBV7-9 and TRBJ1-4, with no confident D gene call. From the cysteine up to the phenylalanine, the CDR3 has a length of 16 residues. Kept here is only the CDR3 DNA, which spans 48 bases and is read in frame from base 1. Based on the germline V gene (reference sequence), the CDR1 and CDR2 sequences are SEHNR and FQNEAQ. The V end loses 4 bases and the J end loses 0 bases, and a stretch of 12 bases separates them.